This T cell receptor beta chain emerged from a study of blood T cell repertoires in COVID-19. Germline CDR1 SGHTA, CDR2 FQGTGA. This CDR3 is built from 13 residues. V trimming: 4 bases; J trimming: 4 bases; junction bases outside the gene matches: 3. Profiling relied on immunoSEQ multiplex PCR, and the TCRdb table lists in-frame clones only, not all of them. The sample lists some 150,000 clones, 84% occurring once. The sample comprised peripheral blood. This sequence joins TRBV7-3 and TRBJ1-1; TRBD1 agrees at 7 bases. The sequence was obtained from a human donor in a cohort sampled during active COVID-19. The CDR3 protein is CASSSDRATEAFF. The CDR3, as DNA: TGTGCCAGCAGCTCCGACAGGGCCACTGAAGCTTTCTTT.